A selection of T cell receptor beta chains follows, all from one sample in a study of cytomegalovirus exposure and HLA in healthy donors. Clones were sequenced by immunoSEQ multiplex PCR, and TCRdb holds only the in-frame ones, with some missing. The sample holds some 120,000 clones, under 85% seen once. The sample consisted of PBMCs. The receptors come from a woman aged 45 to 65 in good health and CMV-seropositive. CDR3s include the opening cysteine and the closing phenylalanine or tryptophan.

length,J,V,CDR3
12,TRBJ2-3,TRBV27,CASSPSTDTQYF
17,TRBJ2-7,TRBV7-9,CASSLSGPPSSSYEQYF
16,TRBJ1-6,TRBV27,CASTRTGSSYNSPLHF
13,TRBJ2-7,TRBV11-2,CASSLGTGSEQYF
12,TRBJ2-3,TRBV25-1,CASSEFRDTQYF
15,TRBJ2-4,TRBV19,CASRNLGGAKNIQYF
15,TRBJ1-5,TRBV19,CASSPMDTKYQPQHF
14,TRBJ2-3,TRBV7-6,CASSFRSPGDTQYF
14,TRBJ2-7,TRBV9,CASSATGQTYEQYF
14,TRBJ1-1,TRBV5-1,CASSKDTGLTEAFF
14,TRBJ1-1,TRBV6-1,CASSDGQGASEAFF
15,TRBJ2-7,TRBV5-4,CASSPGTNPHYEQYF
14,TRBJ2-3,TRBV19,CASSPWRATDTQYF
16,TRBJ2-5,TRBV10-3,CAISEASGGIKETQYF
15,TRBJ1-4,TRBV6-1,CASSEQGLVNEKLFF
14,TRBJ1-1,TRBV25-1,CASATSGGWTEAFF
15,TRBJ2-5,TRBV6-1,CASSKGLAIEETQYF
14,TRBJ2-5,TRBV13,CASSLRQGGETQYF
15,TRBJ2-7,TRBV4-2,CASSLAGTGSSEQYF
13,TRBJ1-2,TRBV2,CASSYSGEYGYTF
17,TRBJ2-5,TRBV5-1,CASSLAGSGGAQETQYF
15,TRBJ2-7,TRBV21-1,CASSKGTPTSYEQYF
15,TRBJ2-2,TRBV5-1,CASSVTSGGYGELFF
13,TRBJ1-1,TRBV4-1,CASSQDLVREAFF
12,TRBJ2-3,TRBV9,CASSVGDLEQYF
14,TRBJ1-5,TRBV29-1,CSVRTGSLDQPQHF
16,TRBJ2-5,TRBV11-1,CASSSRLAGYQETQYF
17,TRBJ2-3,TRBV5-6,CASSLLNRGPNTDTQYF
15,TRBJ2-2,TRBV6-5,CASSGTGGGTGELFF
14,TRBJ1-5,TRBV18,CASSLQGTGQPQHF
15,TRBJ2-1,TRBV10-1,CASSETSGGNNEQFF
14,TRBJ2-5,TRBV5-5,CASSTGVNPETQYF
13,TRBJ1-3,TRBV5-5,CASSRDSLNTIYF
15,TRBJ2-6,TRBV5-1,CASSYRTAGANVLTF
19,TRBJ2-7,TRBV7-9,CSSSLPPGLAGYSSYEQYF
13,TRBJ2-7,TRBV6-1,CAGSRTSSYEQYF
16,TRBJ1-4,TRBV15,CATSRTGGIRSEKLFF
18,TRBJ1-2,TRBV7-9,CASSSNRGIRPLFYGYTF
15,TRBJ1-3,TRBV6-4,CASREDSNSGNTIYF
16,TRBJ2-2,TRBV5-1,CASSLAAGGRTGELFF
13,-,TRBV27,CASSYQGAYEQYF
16,TRBJ2-1,TRBV30,CAWALLSSGAYNEQFF
15,TRBJ1-6,TRBV11-2,CASSLSPDSFVPLHF
15,TRBJ2-1,TRBV30,CAWSVGLAMYNEQFF
13,TRBJ2-1,TRBV7-7,CASSRNRDNEQFF
17,TRBJ2-7,TRBV14,CASSQGTSGRFPYEQYF
14,TRBJ2-7,TRBV7-9,CASSYRGLGYEQYF
15,TRBJ1-1,TRBV7-8,CASSQDRGQSTEAFF
12,TRBJ2-7,TRBV30,CAWGGQSYEQYF
13,TRBJ1-2,TRBV7-8,CASSLITAYGYTF
12,TRBJ1-4,TRBV6-5,CASRSGEGKLFF
13,TRBJ1-4,TRBV5-6,CASSLQANEKLFF
16,TRBJ2-6,TRBV5-1,CASSSGQAAGANVLTF
11,TRBJ2-7,TRBV5-1,CASSSSHEQYF
14,TRBJ2-7,TRBV7-2,CASSQGGGTYEQYF
14,TRBJ1-2,TRBV14,CASSPDRGWYGYTF
13,TRBJ1-1,TRBV30,CAWSPDRETEAFF
16,TRBJ1-2,TRBV19,CASSIAGGSLNYGYTF
12,TRBJ2-7,TRBV9,CASGTGPYEQYF